The rows below give T cell receptor beta chains drawn from one sample of a study of T cell responses to AZD1222 COVID-19 vaccine. Repertoires were generated with immunoSEQ multiplex PCR, while TCRdb's copy carries only in-frame clones and drops some. The sample lists about 170,000 clones; 80% to 95% were seen once. The sequences come from peripheral blood, collected on day 0 of AZD1222 vaccination. These receptors all come from an adult in good health. Both conserved end residues are part of each CDR3. A D gene is named only where the DNA matches it firmly. Clone size, where shown, is once, few, many, or a class for clones that have expanded.

cdr3_length	v_call	d_call	j_call	clone_size	cdr3_aa	cdr3_nt
12	TRBV5-6	NA	TRBJ1-1	NA	CASSLQTKTAFF	TGTGCCAGCAGCTTACAGACAAAGACAGCTTTCTTT
13	TRBV5-6	TRBD2	TRBJ2-1	NA	CASRWGGSNEQFF	TGTGCCAGCAGATGGGGAGGGAGCAATGAGCAGTTCTTC
18	TRBV5-1	TRBD1	TRBJ2-6	once	CASSFATGGLSGANVLTF	TGCGCCAGCAGCTTTGCGACAGGGGGACTCTCTGGGGCCAACGTCCTGACTTTC
19	TRBV3-1/TRBV3-2	NA	TRBJ2-1	few	CASSHNQKTVTLQYNEQFF	TGTGCCAGCAGCCATAACCAGAAAACGGTGACCCTTCAGTACAATGAGCAGTTCTTC
14	TRBV5-1	NA	TRBJ1-1	NA	CASSLGQKNTEAFF	TGCGCCAGCAGCTTGGGCCAGAAGAACACTGAAGCTTTCTTT
14	TRBV4-1	NA	TRBJ1-2	NA	CASSQDWTDYGYTF	TGCGCCAGCAGCCAAGATTGGACAGACTATGGCTACACCTTC
16	TRBV24-1	NA	TRBJ2-3	once	CATSDPIGDSTDTQYF	TGTGCCACCAGTGATCCGATAGGCGACAGCACAGATACGCAGTATTTT
16	TRBV27	NA	TRBJ1-6	NA	CASGRERGSTPSPLHF	TGTGCCAGCGGCAGGGAAAGGGGCTCCACACCTTCACCCCTCCACTTT
17	TRBV25-1	TRBD1	TRBJ2-2	once	CASSDQGARATSGELFF	TGTGCCAGCAGTGATCAGGGGGCCAGGGCTACATCCGGGGAGCTGTTTTTT
17	TRBV11-2	TRBD2	TRBJ2-1	NA	CASSSTQLASNRNEQFF	TGTGCCAGCAGCTCCACACAACTAGCGTCGAATCGCAATGAGCAGTTCTTC
15	TRBV2	NA	TRBJ1-5	NA	CASSEALRGNQPQHF	TGTGCCAGCAGTGAAGCGCTTCGGGGGAATCAGCCCCAGCATTTT
15	TRBV19	NA	TRBJ1-5	NA	CASSIGGNDNQPQHF	TGTGCCAGTAGTATAGGGGGGAATGACAATCAGCCCCAGCATTTT
12	TRBV4-1	NA	TRBJ1-6	NA	CASSQGIQPLHF	TGCGCCAGCAGCCAAGGAATCCAGCCCCTCCACTTT
15	TRBV16	NA	TRBJ2-4	NA	CASSHRTPPKNIQYF	TGTGCCAGCAGCCACAGGACTCCGCCCAAAAACATTCAGTACTTC
15	TRBV9	TRBD1	TRBJ1-2	NA	CASSVAAGGTYGYTF	TGTGCCAGCAGCGTAGCGGCAGGGGGTACCTATGGCTACACCTTC
15	TRBV19	NA	TRBJ2-7	NA	CASKPSSGRLYEQYF	TGTGCCAGTAAACCCTCAAGCGGGCGTCTCTACGAGCAGTACTTC
18	TRBV27	TRBD2	TRBJ2-3	once	CASSPIAGGTSGGDTQYF	TGTGCCAGCAGCCCAATAGCCGGGGGGACTAGCGGAGGAGATACGCAGTATTTT
12	TRBV19	NA	TRBJ1-1	NA	CASSPGGTEAFF	TGTGCCAGTAGTCCCGGTGGCACTGAAGCTTTCTTT
11	TRBV28	NA	TRBJ2-7	NA	CASSLTYEQYF	TGTGCCAGCAGTCTGACCTACGAGCAGTACTTC
15	TRBV18	TRBD1	TRBJ2-7	NA	CASSPGQGLMWEQYF	TGTGCCAGCTCACCAGGACAGGGATTGATGTGGGAGCAGTACTTC
15	TRBV6-5	TRBD2	TRBJ2-7	NA	CASRLTGGRPNEQYF	TGTGCCAGCAGACTAACGGGCGGGAGGCCCAACGAGCAGTACTTC
15	TRBV18	NA	TRBJ2-7	NA	CASSPIGRPSYEQYF	TGTGCCAGCTCACCAATCGGGCGGCCCTCCTACGAGCAGTACTTC
15	TRBV3-1/TRBV3-2	NA	TRBJ1-2	NA	CASSQDRRGGYGYTF	TGTGCCAGCAGCCAAGACCGACGGGGTGGGTATGGCTACACCTTC
17	TRBV5-4	TRBD1	TRBJ1-1	NA	CASSVGQNWPKPQEAFF	TGTGCCAGCAGCGTGGGACAGAATTGGCCCAAGCCCCAGGAAGCTTTCTTT
15	TRBV11-2	NA	TRBJ2-5	NA	CASSLVRSYQETQYF	TGTGCCAGCAGCTTAGTTCGGTCGTACCAAGAGACCCAGTACTTC
16	TRBV5-4	TRBD2	TRBJ2-1	NA	CASTRTGTRGINEQFF	TGTGCCAGCACCCGAACCGGGACTAGAGGTATCAATGAGCAGTTCTTC
14	TRBV19	TRBD2	TRBJ2-1	few	CASSFLAGYNEQFF	TGTGCCAGTAGTTTCCTAGCGGGATACAATGAGCAGTTCTTC
18	TRBV7-2	TRBD2	TRBJ2-1	NA	CASSLARLAGGTHNEQFF	TGTGCCAGCAGCTTAGCCCGACTAGCGGGGGGGACCCACAATGAGCAGTTCTTC
15	TRBV15	TRBD1	TRBJ2-7	NA	CATSRETGGGYEQYF	TGTGCCACCAGCAGAGAGACAGGGGGCGGGTACGAGCAGTACTTC
12	TRBV11-2	NA	TRBJ2-3	NA	CASSFTSDTQYF	TGTGCCAGCAGCTTCACGAGTGATACGCAGTATTTT
16	TRBV5-1	TRBD1	TRBJ1-1	NA	CASSLGQGAVNTEAFF	TGCGCCAGCAGCTTGGGGCAGGGGGCAGTGAACACTGAAGCTTTCTTT
12	TRBV3-1/TRBV3-2	NA	TRBJ1-6	NA	CASSQGDSPLHF	TGTGCCAGCAGCCAAGGGGATTCACCCCTCCACTTT
11	TRBV28	NA	TRBJ2-7	NA	CATRWSYEQYF	TGTGCCACCAGGTGGTCCTACGAGCAGTACTTC
15	TRBV18	NA	TRBJ1-3	NA	CASSRLGAAGNTIYF	TGTGCCAGCTCACGTCTGGGGGCGGCTGGAAACACCATATATTTT
11	TRBV11-2	NA	TRBJ1-1	NA	CASSFLSGAFF	TGTGCCAGCAGCTTCCTTAGTGGGGCTTTCTTT
14	TRBV11-2	NA	TRBJ1-1	few	CASSWPQQAAEAFF	TGTGCCAGCAGCTGGCCCCAACAGGCCGCTGAAGCTTTCTTT
14	TRBV25-1	NA	TRBJ2-1	NA	CASSPVGRHNEQFF	TGTGCCAGCAGCCCCGTGGGCAGGCACAATGAGCAGTTCTTC
15	TRBV13	NA	TRBJ1-3	NA	CASSLGTDSGNTIYF	TGTGCCAGCAGCTTAGGGACGGACTCTGGAAACACCATATATTTT
15	TRBV5-1	NA	TRBJ2-1	NA	CASSSDGSSYNEQFF	TGCGCCAGCAGCTCGGACGGTAGCTCCTACAATGAGCAGTTCTTC
14	TRBV3-1/TRBV3-2	TRBD1	TRBJ1-6	NA	CASSQDRGNSPLHF	TGTGCCAGCAGCCAGGACAGGGGAAATTCACCCCTCCACTTT
13	TRBV5-6	NA	TRBJ1-2	once	CASSFFLEGGYTF	TGTGCCAGCAGCTTCTTCCTCGAAGGTGGCTACACCTTC
14	TRBV19	TRBD1	TRBJ2-2	NA	CASTGQVYTGELFF	TGTGCCAGTACTGGACAGGTTTACACCGGGGAGCTGTTTTTT
15	TRBV7-9	NA	TRBJ1-2	NA	CASSIPLAGNYGYTF	TGTGCCAGCAGCATCCCCCTGGCAGGGAACTATGGCTACACCTTC
15	TRBV11-2	TRBD1	TRBJ2-7	NA	CASQASATGVDEQYF	TGTGCCAGCCAAGCTTCGGCGACAGGGGTAGACGAGCAGTACTTC
13	TRBV11-2	NA	TRBJ1-2	NA	CASSLAQTLDYTF	TGTGCCAGCAGCTTAGCACAGACGCTTGACTACACCTTC
14	TRBV27	NA	TRBJ1-1	NA	CASSPDRRGTEAFF	TGTGCCAGCAGTCCAGACAGGAGGGGGACTGAAGCTTTCTTT
14	TRBV5-1	NA	TRBJ1-2	NA	CASSLAQAWDGYTF	TGCGCCAGCAGCTTGGCCCAGGCTTGGGATGGCTACACCTTC
16	TRBV6-4	NA	TRBJ2-1	NA	CASSDSIPKASNEQFF	TGTGCCAGCAGTGACTCGATCCCTAAGGCGTCTAATGAGCAGTTCTTC
14	TRBV3-1/TRBV3-2	NA	TRBJ2-7	NA	CASSQEGNTYEQYF	TGTGCCAGCAGCCAAGAGGGGAATACTTACGAGCAGTACTTC
16	TRBV27	TRBD1	TRBJ1-5	NA	CASSLSEGASNQPQHF	TGTGCCAGCAGTTTATCAGAGGGGGCTAGCAATCAGCCCCAGCATTTT
15	TRBV6-5	NA	TRBJ1-4	NA	CASRGRAGANDKLFF	TGTGCCAGCAGAGGACGGGCAGGGGCTAATGACAAACTGTTTTTT
12	TRBV10-1	NA	TRBJ2-1	NA	CASSPGTIEQFF	TGCGCCAGCAGTCCGGGGACGATTGAGCAGTTCTTC